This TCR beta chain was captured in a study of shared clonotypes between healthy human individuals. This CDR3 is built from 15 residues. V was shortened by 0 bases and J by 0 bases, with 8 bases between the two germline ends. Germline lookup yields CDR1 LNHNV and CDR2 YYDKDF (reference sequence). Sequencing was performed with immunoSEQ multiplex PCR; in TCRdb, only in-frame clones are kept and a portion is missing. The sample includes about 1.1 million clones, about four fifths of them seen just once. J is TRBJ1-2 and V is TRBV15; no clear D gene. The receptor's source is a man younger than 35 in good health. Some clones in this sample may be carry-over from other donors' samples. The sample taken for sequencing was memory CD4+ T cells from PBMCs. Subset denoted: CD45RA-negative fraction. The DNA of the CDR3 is TGTGCCACCAGCAGAGATTTATCGCCTAACTATGGCTACACCTTC. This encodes CATSRDLSPNYGYTF.